This TCR beta chain was recorded in a study of Ad26.COV2.S vaccination and SARS-CoV-2 variants. Study conclusions and caveats: Vaccinees reportedly had broad spike-specific CD8+ and CD4+ T cell responses. Compared with placebo recipients, vaccine recipients had higher spike-specific TCR breadth.

Assay: immunoSEQ multiplex PCR; the TCRdb copy retains only in-frame clones and omits some. The sample contains about 140,000 clones, roughly 85% of which appear only once. The CDR3 has 14 residues. Germline V gene sequence: CDR1 KGHDR, CDR2 SFDVKD. V was clipped by 1 base and J by 5 bases, with 10 bases between them. This clone has just one count. Its antigen is currently unknown. The TCR sequence derives from a human donor who had recovered from COVID-19. The sample consisted of peripheral blood, taken after recovery from COVID-19. This chain uses TRBV24-1 with TRBJ2-5; no clear D. The CDR3 spells CATSDFNEGETQYF. CDR3 DNA sequence: TGTGCCACCAGTGATTTTAACGAAGGGGAGACCCAGTACTTC.